One and the same sample provided the 28 T cell receptor beta chains below, sequenced in a study of T cells in localized non-small cell lung cancer. Generated by immunoSEQ multiplex PCR, the TCRdb table keeps only in-frame clones and is missing some. Of 45,000 to 55,000 clones listed, 75% to 90% are singletons. The sample consisted of peripheral blood, taken before any cancer treatment. The source of these receptors is a male donor at least 60 years old with stage III squamous cell lung carcinoma.

The rearrangement joins TRBV9 to TRBJ1-2; D gene unclear. The length of the CDR3 is 15 residues. Trimming took 0 bases from V and 0 from J, leaving 9 bases between them. CDR1 SGDLS and CDR2 YYNGEE come from the germline V gene. The chain's CDR3 is CASSVGGRTNYGYTF. The CDR3 DNA sequence: TGTGCCAGCAGCGTAGGAGGGCGGACTAACTATGGCTACACCTTC.

The V and J genes are TRBV5-1 and TRBJ2-2, with 7 bases aligning to TRBD1. Germline V CDR1 and CDR2: SGHRS, YFSETQ. Losses at the gene ends were 4 bases for V and 6 bases for J; bases not matched to a gene: 3. The CDR3 is 13 amino acids. CDR3 nucleotides: TGCGCCAGCAGCGGGACAGTCCCCGGGGAGCTGTTTTTT. Amino acid sequence: CASSGTVPGELFF.

This clone has just one count. The rearrangement uses TRBV2 and TRBJ2-5; TRBD1 agrees at 7 bases. The length of the CDR3 is 14 residues. Trimming took 4 bases from V and 5 from J; bases not matched to a gene: 7. Germline CDR1 and CDR2: SNHLY and FYNNEI. The CDR3 DNA follows: TGTGCCAGCAGTGCGACAGGGTCGTTGGAGACCCAGTACTTC. It is translated as CASSATGSLETQYF. The full variable domain, rest sourced from reference TRBV2 and TRBJ2-5, is EPEVTQTPSHQVTQMGQEVILRCVPISNHLYFYWYRQILGQKVEFLVSFYNNEISEKSEIFDDQFSVERPDGSNFTLKIRSTKLEDSAMYFCASSATGSLETQYFGPGTRLLVL.

This clone was found once. The rearrangement links TRBV6-1 to TRBJ2-1; 7 bases align to TRBD1. After removal of 6 bases from V and 6 bases from J, the junction contained 8 bases not matched to a gene. Germline CDR1 MNHNS, CDR2 SASEGT. This CDR3 is 14 amino acids long. The CDR3 reads CASREYEGANEQFF. The CDR3 DNA reads as TGTGCCAGCAGAGAATACGAGGGGGCCAATGAGCAGTTCTTC.

Remarks on this clone: One junction end does not reproduce the germline sequence, and a read error may be involved. The chain joins TRBV7-2 to TRBJ2-2; possibly TRBD2 for D (5 bases). The CDR3 sequence is 13 residues long. Germline lookup yields CDR1 SGHTA and CDR2 FQGNSA. The CDR3 nucleotides read TGTGCCAGCAGCGTAGCTAGCCACGGGGAGCTGTTTTTT. It specifies CASSVASHGELFF.

This sequence joins TRBV19 and TRBJ1-5; 10 bases fit TRBD1. J lost 9 bases, V lost 9 bases, and 2 bases had no gene match. In germline, CDR1 is LNHDA, CDR2 SQIVND (reference sequence). This CDR3 comprises 11 residues. The CDR3 protein is CASGTGAPQHF. The DNA for the CDR3 is TGTGCCAGCGGGACAGGGGCGCCCCAGCATTTT.

The chain is built from TRBV29-1 and TRBJ2-5; D unclear. Per germline, CDR1 SQVTM and CDR2 ANQGSEA. This CDR3 spans 13 amino acids. The V end lost 2 bases, the J end lost 5 bases, and 12 bases lay between the germline ends. The CDR3 is CSVEYGQGETQYF. Written as DNA, the CDR3 is TGCAGCGTTGAATATGGGCAAGGGGAGACCCAGTACTTC. Full variable domain (remainder filled in from reference TRBV29-1 and TRBJ2-5): SAVISQKPSRDICQRGTSLTIQCQVDSQVTMMFWYRQQPGQSLTLIATANQGSEATYESGFVIDKFPISRPNLTFSTLTVSNMSPEDSSIYLCSVEYGQGETQYFGPGTRLLVL.

V is TRBV7-6 and J is TRBJ2-2; the D is unclear. This CDR3 is 16 amino acids long. Trimming removed 1 base from V and 5 bases from J, with 14 bases in between. Germline V gene sequence: CDR1 SGHVS, CDR2 FNYEAQ. Here the CDR3 DNA reads TGTGCCAGCAGCTTAGGGGCCAGCCGTGGAACCGGGGAGCTGTTTTTT. This encodes CASSLGASRGTGELFF.

The gene calls are TRBV19 and TRBJ1-6; 11 nucleotides match TRBD1. Germline CDR1 and CDR2: LNHDA and SQIVND (reference sequence). Trimming removed 4 bases from V and 11 bases from J; junction bases left unmatched: 10. This CDR3 region has 16 residues. This CDR3 reads CASSTGTGGPQAPLHF. The CDR3 nucleotides are TGTGCCAGTAGTACTGGGACAGGGGGGCCCCAGGCACCCCTCCACTTT.

V gene TRBV7-8 combines with J gene TRBJ2-3, with D unresolved. Trimming pared 4 bases from V and 0 bases from J, leaving 11 bases between. The V gene's germline CDR1 is SGHVS and CDR2 FQNEAQ. The CDR3 is made up of 15 amino acids. CDR3 sequence: CASSSLHSSTDTQYF. The DNA for the CDR3 is TGTGCCAGCAGCTCGTTACACTCTAGCACAGATACGCAGTATTTT.

CDR3 DNA sequence: TGTGCCATCAGTGAGGGGGGGCTAGCGAACACCATATATTTT. This translates into CAISEGGLANTIYF. V is TRBV10-3 and J is TRBJ1-3; D is perhaps TRBD1 (6 bases). The CDR3 has 14 amino acids. Germline CDR1 ENHRY, CDR2 SYGVKD. V was trimmed by 2 bases and J by 7 bases, leaving 12 bases between them.

This chain joins TRBV9 and TRBJ2-5; TRBD1 is a possible D gene (6 bases). From germline, CDR1 is SGDLS and CDR2 YYNGEE. Trimming shortened V by 0 bases and J by 4 bases, and 22 bases separated the two germline ends. The CDR3 sequence is 18 residues long. The CDR3 sequence: CASSVGVNGAGVGETQYF. DNA of the CDR3: TGTGCCAGCAGCGTAGGGGTCAATGGGGCAGGGGTTGGAGAGACCCAGTACTTC.

This clone was picked up one time. The CDR3 nucleotides read TGTGCCAGCAGTTACGGTCAGGCTAGCAATCAGCCCCAGCATTTT. This sequence encodes CASSYGQASNQPQHF. This rearrangement joins TRBV6-5 to TRBJ1-5; D call uncertain. The CDR3 is made up of 15 amino acids. The V and J ends lost 2 bases and 0 bases respectively, with 8 bases between them. Germline V gives CDR1 MNHEY, CDR2 SVGAGI.

In nucleotides, the CDR3 is TGTGCCACCAGCAGGGCCGTTGACTACCAAGAGACCCAGTACTTC. This encodes CATSRAVDYQETQYF. This sequence joins TRBV15 and TRBJ2-5, with D hard to call. The V and J ends lost 3 bases and 0 bases respectively, with 11 bases between them. CDR1 is LNHNV, CDR2 YYDKDF, per germline (reference sequence). The CDR3 is made up of 15 amino acids.

By share of the sample, this clone is medium-sized. This chain links TRBV2 with TRBJ1-5; D unclear. Trimming removed 8 bases from V and 4 bases from J, with 15 bases in between. CDR3 length: 14 residues. The V gene's germline CDR1 is SNHLY and CDR2 FYNNEI. The CDR3 reads CASSWVIDNQPQHF. CDR3 nucleotides: TGTGCCAGCTCATGGGTTATCGATAATCAGCCCCAGCATTTT.

The chain employs TRBV15 and TRBJ2-5; TRBD1 or TRBD2 may be the D gene (6 bases each). Germline V gives CDR1 LNHNV, CDR2 YYDKDF (reference sequence). There are 15 residues in the CDR3. V lost 4 bases and J 5 bases, leaving 17 bases between the germline ends. In nucleotides, the CDR3 is TGTGCCACCAGCATTACGACGGGGGCCCGGGAGACCCAGTACTTC. Its translation is CATSITTGARETQYF.

The chain employs TRBV4-3 and TRBJ1-2, with 8 bases identical to TRBD1. Germline loops: CDR1 LGHNA, CDR2 YSLEER. V lost 3 bases to trimming and J lost 1 base; unmatched junction nucleotides: 4. This CDR3 has 15 residues. The CDR3 sequence is CASSHPGQGNYGYTF. CDR3 coding DNA: TGCGCCAGCAGCCATCCCGGACAGGGTAACTATGGCTACACCTTC.

The rearrangement links TRBV11-2 to TRBJ2-5; 8 bases are a match to TRBD2. The CDR3 runs 15 residues. In germline, CDR1 is SGHAT, CDR2 FQNNGV. V shed 6 bases, J shed 5 bases, and the junction held 11 bases outside the gene matches. CDR3 coding DNA: TGTGCCAGCAGACCAGGACTAGCTCGGGGCGAGACCCAGTACTTC. Translation gives CASRPGLARGETQYF.

The gene calls are TRBV9 and TRBJ1-1; weak D call: TRBD1 (5 bases). The CDR3 loop spans 15 amino acids. Trimming left V 4 bases short and J 3 bases short, with 16 bases between. In germline, CDR1 is SGDLS, CDR2 YYNGEE. The CDR3 nucleotides read TGTGCCAGCAGCCCCGGAACCCTAGGGGACACTGAAGCTTTCTTT. Amino acid sequence: CASSPGTLGDTEAFF.

CDR3 sequence: CATLTGVGSYTF. In DNA, the CDR3 is TGTGCCACCCTGACAGGCGTGGGAAGCTACACCTTC. The genes are TRBV28 and TRBJ1-2; D is possibly TRBD1 (6 bases). V was shortened by 10 bases and J by 9 bases, with 18 bases between the two germline ends. CDR1 is MDHEN, CDR2 SYDVKM, per germline. The CDR3 sequence is 12 residues long.

The chain employs TRBV4-3 and TRBJ2-1; TRBD1 is a possible D gene (5 bases). The length of the CDR3 is 15 residues. Germline CDR1 is LGHNA and CDR2 is YSLEER. The V gene lost 0 bases and the J gene lost 5 bases, with 11 bases spanning the gap. The CDR3 sequence: CASSQDDRKDNEQFF. The CDR3, as DNA: TGCGCCAGCAGCCAAGATGACAGAAAGGACAATGAGCAGTTCTTC.

This chain links TRBV2 with TRBJ2-1; no definite D call. V lost 11 bases to trimming and J lost 6 bases, with 17 bases between them. Germline values: CDR1 SNHLY, CDR2 FYNNEI. This CDR3 is 13 amino acids long. The CDR3 DNA follows: TGTGCCTGTAAACCCTCCGGCTCCAATGAGCAGTTCTTC. Its protein is CACKPSGSNEQFF. The complete variable domain, with remaining parts taken from reference TRBV2 and TRBJ2-1, reads EPEVTQTPSHQVTQMGQEVILRCVPISNHLYFYWYRQILGQKVEFLVSFYNNEISEKSEIFDDQFSVERPDGSNFTLKIRSTKLEDSAMYFCACKPSGSNEQFFGPGTRLTVL.

The J gene is TRBJ1-3, the V gene TRBV19; a weak D match, TRBD1 (6 bases). This CDR3 is 14 amino acids long. The germline CDR1 and CDR2 sequences are LNHDA and SQIVND (reference sequence). The V gene lost 10 bases and the J gene lost 0 bases, with 13 bases spanning the gap. The CDR3 DNA sequence: TGTGCCACAACGACAGGCCACTCTGGAAACACCATATATTTT. Protein sequence: CATTTGHSGNTIYF.

V usage is TRBV27 and J usage is TRBJ1-3; D may be TRBD1 (5 bases). CDR1 is MNHEY and CDR2 is SMNVEV in the germline V gene (reference sequence). This CDR3 comprises 14 residues. Trimming cost V 5 bases and J 8 bases, with 16 bases left between them. CDR3 sequence reads: CASSPTVGLHTIYF. Here the CDR3 DNA reads TGTGCCAGCAGTCCGACAGTAGGGTTGCACACCATATATTTT.

The chain carries TRBV5-6 and TRBJ1-2; 9 bases are shared with TRBD1. CDR3 size: 16 residues. Germline-derived CDR1 and CDR2 are SGHDT and YYEEEE. Unmatched junction bases numbered 7, after V lost 2 bases and J lost 2 bases. CDR3 amino acids: CASSFLAGTGNYGYTF. The CDR3 bases are TGTGCCAGCAGCTTTTTAGCCGGGACAGGGAACTATGGCTACACCTTC.

The V gene is TRBV5-1, the J gene TRBJ1-3, with 7 bases identical to TRBD1. Per the germline V gene, CDR1 is SGHRS and CDR2 is YFSETQ. This CDR3 region has 14 residues. The J segment lost 4 bases and the V segment lost 2 bases, leaving 3 bases of the junction unmatched. CDR3: CASSLQTGGNTIYF. CDR3 bases: TGCGCCAGCAGCTTACAGACAGGGGGAAACACCATATATTTT.

This clone was observed a handful of times. V usage is TRBV4-2 and J usage is TRBJ2-3; a weak D match, TRBD2 (6 bases). CDR3 length: 16 residues. V shed 0 bases and J shed 1 base, with 11 bases lying between them. CDR1 is LGHNA, CDR2 YNFKEQ, per germline. The CDR3 here is CASSQEGTGRTDTQYF. CDR3 bases: TGTGCCAGCAGCCAAGAAGGGACTGGCCGCACAGATACGCAGTATTTT.

V is TRBV2 and J is TRBJ2-3; 14 bases are a match to TRBD2. Germline V gene data show CDR1 as SNHLY and CDR2 as FYNNEI. The CDR3 contains 15 residues. V was pared by 6 bases and J by 4 bases, with 3 bases of the junction left unmatched. The DNA of the CDR3 is TGTGCCAGCAGGGGGACTAGCGGGGGTTCAGATACGCAGTATTTT. Translating it yields CASRGTSGGSDTQYF.